The 20 T cell receptor beta chains below were found in one sample sequenced in a study of T-cell reconstitution after alpha-beta-depleted transplantation in children. This sample's TCRbeta library carried unique molecular identifier barcodes. TCRdb re-analysed the PCR reads in MiXCR, keeping a single row per CDR3 protein. Of about 340,000 distinct CDR3 sequences listed, roughly 13% are singletons. Here the sequenced sample was PBMCs, taken from the stem cell graft. These receptor sequences come from a human donor who donated a stem cell graft to a child with Fanconi anemia.

To note about this clonotype: The junction shows a germline mismatch at one end, possibly a read error. This CDR3 reads CSVEERQGLGIQHF. The DNA for the CDR3 is TGCAGCGTTGAAGAGCGACAGGGTTTAGGCATTCAGCACTTC. The chain is built from TRBV29-1 and TRBJ2-4; the match to TRBD1 covers 7 bases. The CDR3 has 14 amino acids. Germline CDR1 SQVTM, CDR2 ANQGSEA. Full variable domain (remainder filled in from reference TRBV29-1 and TRBJ2-4): SAVISQKPSRDICQRGTSLTIQCQVDSQVTMMFWYRQQPGQSLTLIATANQGSEATYESGFVIDKFPISRPNLTFSTLTVSNMSPEDSSIYLCSVEERQGLGIQHFGAGTRLSVL.

This clonotype was observed at least ten times. This chain connects TRBV29-1 to TRBJ2-7; perhaps D is TRBD1 or TRBD2 (6 bases each). Trimming shortened V by 8 bases and J by 5 bases, and 22 bases separated the two germline ends. Germline V gene sequence: CDR1 SQVTM, CDR2 ANQGSEA. CDR3 length: 14 residues. In nucleotides, the CDR3 is TGCAGCCCCCCTCTTCAGGGGTCTAGCGACGAGCAGTACTTC. It translates to CSPPLQGSSDEQYF.

The V gene is TRBV6-5, the J gene TRBJ1-2; TRBD1 might be the D (6 bases). The V gene lost 1 base and the J gene lost 3 bases, with 18 bases spanning the gap. The length of the CDR3 is 17 residues. Germline CDR1 and CDR2: MNHEY and SVGAGI. The CDR3 spells CASSYWGQAGKDYGYTF. In DNA form, the CDR3 reads TGTGCCAGCAGTTACTGGGGGCAAGCTGGCAAGGACTATGGCTACACCTTC.

This clonotype has at least ten counts. The rearrangement joins TRBV6-1 to TRBJ2-1, with D perhaps TRBD1 or TRBD2 (5 bases each). CDR3 size: 16 residues. V lost 6 bases to trimming and J lost 12 bases, with 27 bases between them. Germline V gives CDR1 MNHNS, CDR2 SASEGT. The CDR3 spells CASRKRTGASPEVQFF. The CDR3, as DNA: TGTGCCAGCAGAAAAAGGACTGGGGCTTCCCCTGAAGTGCAGTTCTTC.

The chain recombines TRBV12-3 or TRBV12-4 with TRBJ2-5; 13 bases map to TRBD2. The CDR3 contains 15 residues. The trim removed 6 bases at V and 5 bases at J, leaving 6 bases unmatched. In DNA form, the CDR3 reads TGTGCCAGCAGGAGACTAGCGGGGGGAGAGGAGACCCAGTACTTC. It translates to CASRRLAGGEETQYF.

The chain employs TRBV7-9 and TRBJ2-1; 7 nucleotides match TRBD2. V lost 4 bases, J lost 4 bases, and 13 bases stayed unmatched. CDR1 is SEHNR and CDR2 is FQNEAQ in the germline V gene (reference sequence). This CDR3 spans 17 amino acids. CDR3 nucleotides: TGTGCCAGCAGCTCAAGCTGGCAGCGGGGAAAATACAATGAGCAGTTCTTC. It translates to CASSSSWQRGKYNEQFF.

The chain recombines TRBV30 with TRBJ1-1; D ambiguous. V lost 5 bases and J 5 bases, leaving 9 bases between the germline ends. Per germline, CDR1 GTSNPN and CDR2 SVGIG (reference sequence). The CDR3 spans 11 residues. The DNA of the CDR3 is TGTGCCTGGCGGCTGGGAACTGAAGCTTTCTTT. Translating gives CAWRLGTEAFF.

The table lists this clonotype with many counts. This chain uses TRBV14 with TRBJ2-3, with D perhaps TRBD1 (5 bases). Germline-derived CDR1 and CDR2 are SGHDN and FVKESK. The ends were cut back, 4 bases at V and 4 bases at J, with 12 bases in the middle. The CDR3 consists of 14 residues. The CDR3 nucleotides read TGTGCCAGCAGCCTTTCCCAGGGCGCAGATACGCAGTATTTT. Translating it yields CASSLSQGADTQYF.

This clonotype was recorded at least ten times. The chain combines TRBV5-6 with TRBJ1-4; 9 nucleotides match TRBD1. The J segment lost 2 bases and the V segment lost 4 bases, leaving 3 bases of the junction unmatched. CDR3 length equals 15 residues. Germline assignment: CDR1 SGHDT and CDR2 YYEEEE. CDR3 DNA: TGTGCCAGCAGCACGACAGGGGGGACTAATGAAAAACTGTTTTTT. Translating gives CASSTTGGTNEKLFF.

This clonotype was seen ten or more times. The V call is TRBV12-3 or TRBV12-4, the J call TRBJ2-1; 9 bases line up with TRBD1. There are 13 residues in the CDR3. With 7 bases clipped from V and 8 bases from J, the junction kept 6 bases outside the gene matches. The CDR3 DNA follows: TGTGCCAGCACCGACAGGGGGTACGATGAGCAGTTCTTC. Translated: CASTDRGYDEQFF.

The rearrangement uses TRBV28 and TRBJ1-6, with TRBD1 as a possible D gene (6 bases). This CDR3 has 14 amino acids. Germline V gene data show CDR1 as MDHEN and CDR2 as SYDVKM. V was cut by 2 bases and J by 9 bases, with 11 bases left in between. This chain's CDR3 is CASSLATRGSPLHF. The CDR3, as DNA: TGTGCCAGCAGTTTAGCGACCAGGGGTTCACCCCTCCACTTT.

The CDR3 nucleotides are TGTGCCAGCAGTTTAGCATCAGGAGAACTACGTTACGAGCAGTACGTC. This codes for CASSLASGELRYEQYV. The rearrangement links TRBV6-2 or TRBV6-3 to TRBJ2-7; unclear D gene. The ends were cut back, 4 bases at V and 4 bases at J, with 20 bases in the middle. This CDR3 has 16 residues. CDR1 is MNHEY, CDR2 SVGEGT, per germline.

This clonotype turned up a few times. J is TRBJ1-1 and V is TRBV4-2; 7 bases align to TRBD1. CDR1 is LGHNA, CDR2 YNFKEQ, per germline. The CDR3 has 15 residues. The V gene end was trimmed by 3 bases and the J gene end by 5 bases; junction bases not matched to a gene: 9. The chain's CDR3 is CASSQRWQGVTEAFF. DNA for the CDR3: TGTGCCAGCAGCCAGCGATGGCAGGGGGTAACTGAAGCTTTCTTT.

This clonotype was seen at least ten times. V gene TRBV12-3 or TRBV12-4 combines with J gene TRBJ2-3; TRBD2 matches 8 bases. V trimming: 11 bases; J trimming: 5 bases; junction bases outside the gene matches: 12. The length of the CDR3 is 14 residues. This CDR3 reads CASNGGGSGDTQYF. The DNA of the CDR3 is TGTGCCTCGAATGGCGGGGGGTCGGGAGATACGCAGTATTTT.

This clonotype was observed many times. V gene TRBV12-3 or TRBV12-4 combines with J gene TRBJ2-1, with D perhaps TRBD2 (7 bases). The CDR3 loop spans 15 amino acids. Trimming stripped 5 bases from V and 4 bases from J, with 15 bases between. CDR3 sequence reads: CASSQGQAGYNEQFF. In DNA form, the CDR3 reads TGTGCCAGCAGTCAGGGACAAGCGGGATACAATGAGCAGTTCTTC.

This clonotype was recorded a few times. In DNA, the CDR3 is TGTGCCAGCAGCTTAGGGGTAGCGGGGGCCCAAGAGACCCAGTACTTC. Amino acid sequence: CASSLGVAGAQETQYF. The chain links TRBV11-2 to TRBJ2-5, with 9 bases that match TRBD2. J gave up 1 base and V 1 base, and 4 bases lay outside the gene matches. The V gene's germline CDR1 is SGHAT and CDR2 FQNNGV. The CDR3 runs 16 residues.

This clonotype has more than one count but fewer than ten. The chain joins TRBV11-2 to TRBJ1-2, with 7 bases matching TRBD1. V lost 0 bases and J lost 6; bases outside the gene matches: 4. In germline, CDR1 is SGHAT, CDR2 FQNNGV. The CDR3 sequence is 14 residues long. Written as DNA, the CDR3 is TGTGCCAGCAGCTTAGACTGGACAGGACATGGCTACACCTTC. This encodes CASSLDWTGHGYTF.

In this sample, this clonotype turned up a few times. The chain combines TRBV13 with TRBJ2-5, with TRBD2 identical over 7 bases. V shed 4 bases and J 3 bases; nucleotides not matched to a gene: 5. Germline V gene data show CDR1 as PRHDT and CDR2 as FYEKMQ (reference sequence). The CDR3 runs 14 residues. The CDR3 sequence is CASSYRDYKETQYF. The DNA for the CDR3 is TGTGCCAGCAGCTACCGGGACTATAAAGAGACCCAGTACTTC.

The V gene is TRBV20-1, the J gene TRBJ1-1; D perhaps matches TRBD1 (5 bases). Germline V gene sequence: CDR1 DFQATT, CDR2 SNEGSKA (reference sequence). The CDR3 runs to 12 residues. V was shortened by 3 bases and J by 3 bases, with 8 bases between the two germline ends. The CDR3 region is CSASGGYTEAFF. CDR3 in DNA: TGCAGTGCTAGCGGGGGATACACTGAAGCTTTCTTT.

Here the CDR3 reads CASSPRASGTGELFF. CDR3 in DNA: TGTGCCAGCTCCCCAAGGGCTAGCGGAACCGGGGAGCTGTTTTTT. The rearrangement uses TRBV2 and TRBJ2-2, with TRBD2 identical over 7 bases. Per germline, CDR1 SNHLY and CDR2 FYNNEI. The CDR3 is 15 amino acids. V was clipped by 8 bases and J by 5 bases; unmatched bases: 11.